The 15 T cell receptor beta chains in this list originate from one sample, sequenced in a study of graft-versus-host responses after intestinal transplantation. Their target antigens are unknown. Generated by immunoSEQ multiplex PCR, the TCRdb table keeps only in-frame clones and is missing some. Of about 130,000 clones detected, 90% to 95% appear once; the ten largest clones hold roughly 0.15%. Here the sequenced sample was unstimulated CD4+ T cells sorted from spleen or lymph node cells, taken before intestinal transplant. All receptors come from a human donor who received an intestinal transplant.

CDR3 amino acids: CASSFGRVGTGELFF. In DNA form, the CDR3 reads TGCGCCAGCAGCTTTGGACGGGTGGGCACCGGGGAGCTGTTTTTT. V and J are TRBV5-1 and TRBJ2-2, with no clear D. From germline, CDR1 is SGHRS and CDR2 YFSETQ. CDR3 size: 15 residues. V lost 2 bases and J 4 bases, leaving 12 bases between the germline ends.

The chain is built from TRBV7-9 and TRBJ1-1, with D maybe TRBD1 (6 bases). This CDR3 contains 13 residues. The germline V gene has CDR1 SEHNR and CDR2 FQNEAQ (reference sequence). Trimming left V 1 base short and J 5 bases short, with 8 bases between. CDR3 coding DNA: TGTGCCAGCAGCTTAGTTCAGGGGACTGAAGCTTTCTTT. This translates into CASSLVQGTEAFF.

The CDR3 region is CASSLVPNTEAFF. In nucleotides, the CDR3 is TGTGCCAGCAGCCTCGTACCGAACACTGAAGCTTTCTTT. This chain links TRBV11-2 with TRBJ1-1; D uncertain. Germline V lookup: CDR1 SGHAT, CDR2 FQNNGV. V gave up 5 bases and J gave up 1 base, with 8 bases separating them. The CDR3 has 13 amino acids.

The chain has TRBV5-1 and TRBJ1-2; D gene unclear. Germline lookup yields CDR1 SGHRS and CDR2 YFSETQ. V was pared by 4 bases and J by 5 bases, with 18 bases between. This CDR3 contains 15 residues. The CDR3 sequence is CASSPGVVFWYGYTF. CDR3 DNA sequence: TGCGCCAGCAGCCCGGGAGTGGTTTTTTGGTATGGCTACACCTTC.

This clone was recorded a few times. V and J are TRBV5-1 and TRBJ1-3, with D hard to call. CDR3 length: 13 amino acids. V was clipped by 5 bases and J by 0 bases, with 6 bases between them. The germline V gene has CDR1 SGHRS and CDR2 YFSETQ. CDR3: CASRDNSGNTIYF. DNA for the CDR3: TGCGCCAGCAGGGATAACTCTGGAAACACCATATATTTT.

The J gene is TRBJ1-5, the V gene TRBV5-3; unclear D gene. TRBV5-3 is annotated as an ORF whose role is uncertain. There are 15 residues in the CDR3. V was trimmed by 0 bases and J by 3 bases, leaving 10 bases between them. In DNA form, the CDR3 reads TGTGCCAGAAGCTTGGGGGGTAGAAACAATCAGCCCCAGCATTTT. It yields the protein CARSLGGRNNQPQHF.

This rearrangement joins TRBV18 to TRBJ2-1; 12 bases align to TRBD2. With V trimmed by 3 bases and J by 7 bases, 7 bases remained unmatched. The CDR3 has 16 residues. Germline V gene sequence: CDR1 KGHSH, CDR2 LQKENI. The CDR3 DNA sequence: TGTGCCAGCTCACCGGAGCTAGCGGGGGGGACTAATGAGCAGTTCTTC. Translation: CASSPELAGGTNEQFF.

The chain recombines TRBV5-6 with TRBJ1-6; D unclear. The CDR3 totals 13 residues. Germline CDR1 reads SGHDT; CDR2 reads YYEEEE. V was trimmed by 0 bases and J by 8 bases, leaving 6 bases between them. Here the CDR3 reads CASSLVSYSPLHF. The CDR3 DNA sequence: TGTGCCAGCAGCTTGGTGAGTTATTCACCCCTCCACTTT.

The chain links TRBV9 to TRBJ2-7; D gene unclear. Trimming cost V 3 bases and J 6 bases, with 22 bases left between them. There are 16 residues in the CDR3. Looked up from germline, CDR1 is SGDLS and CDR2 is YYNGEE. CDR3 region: CASSEKVAADRSEQYF. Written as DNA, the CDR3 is TGTGCCAGCAGCGAGAAGGTGGCGGCGGACCGGAGCGAGCAGTACTTC. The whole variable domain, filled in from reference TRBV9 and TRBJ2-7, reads DSGVTQTPKHLITATGQRVTLRCSPRSGDLSVYWYQQSLDQGLQFLIQYYNGEERAKGNILERFSAQQFPDLHSELNLSSLELGDSALYFCASSEKVAADRSEQYFGPGTRLTVT.

CDR3 protein: CASSQGREPDTQYF. The CDR3 DNA reads TGTGCCAGCAGCCAAGGCCGGGAGCCAGATACGCAGTATTTT. The chain uses TRBV4-2 and TRBJ2-3; D perhaps matches TRBD2 (6 bases). Germline V gene sequence: CDR1 LGHNA, CDR2 YNFKEQ. This CDR3 region has 14 residues. Trimming took 1 base from V and 4 from J, leaving 9 bases between them.

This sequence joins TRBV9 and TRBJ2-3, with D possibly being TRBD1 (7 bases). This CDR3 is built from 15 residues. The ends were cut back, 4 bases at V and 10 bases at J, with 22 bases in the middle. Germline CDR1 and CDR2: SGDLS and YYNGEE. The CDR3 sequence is CASSLSSLQGGAQYF. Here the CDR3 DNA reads TGTGCCAGCAGCCTCAGCAGCCTCCAGGGGGGTGCGCAGTATTTT.

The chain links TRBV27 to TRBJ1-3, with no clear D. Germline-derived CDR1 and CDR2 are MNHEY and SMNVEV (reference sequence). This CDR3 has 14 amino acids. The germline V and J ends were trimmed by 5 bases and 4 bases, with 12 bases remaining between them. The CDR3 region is CASSAHSAGNTIYF. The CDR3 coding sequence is TGTGCCAGCAGTGCCCACAGTGCGGGAAACACCATATATTTT.

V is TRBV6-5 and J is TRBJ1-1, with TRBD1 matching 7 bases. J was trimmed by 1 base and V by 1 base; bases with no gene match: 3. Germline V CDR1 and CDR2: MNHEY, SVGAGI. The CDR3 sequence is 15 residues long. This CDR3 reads CASSYLAGGNTEAFF. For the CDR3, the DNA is TGTGCCAGCAGTTACTTAGCAGGGGGGAACACTGAAGCTTTCTTT.

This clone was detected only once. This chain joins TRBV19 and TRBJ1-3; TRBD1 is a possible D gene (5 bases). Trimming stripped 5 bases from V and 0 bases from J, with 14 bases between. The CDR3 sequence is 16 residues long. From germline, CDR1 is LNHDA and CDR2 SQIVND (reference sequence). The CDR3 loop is CASSAGDGRSGNTIYF. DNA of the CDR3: TGTGCCAGTAGTGCGGGGGACGGACGCTCTGGAAACACCATATATTTT.

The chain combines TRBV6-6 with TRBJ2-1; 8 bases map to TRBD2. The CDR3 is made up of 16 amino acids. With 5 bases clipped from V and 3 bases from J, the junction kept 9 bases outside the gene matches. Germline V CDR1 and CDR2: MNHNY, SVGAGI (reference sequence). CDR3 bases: TGTGCCAGCAGTCCCCGGGAGGGGGGCCACTACAATGAGCAGTTCTTC. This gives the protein CASSPREGGHYNEQFF.